This T cell receptor beta chain appears in the sequencing data of a study of response to subunit inactivated influenza vaccine. Findings and limits, study-wide: Each seasonal influenza vaccination, the authors suggested, recruits few new T cells.

About this clonotype itself: The target antigen is unknown.

The germline V and J ends were trimmed by 4 bases and 0 bases, with 8 bases remaining between them. Per the germline V gene, CDR1 is KGHDR and CDR2 is SFDVKD. The CDR3 sequence is 15 residues long. TCRdb recomputed calls from the RT-PCR reads with MiXCR, one row per CDR3 protein. The data show roughly 650,000 distinct CDR3 sequences, about a sixth seen once. The V gene is TRBV24-1, the J gene TRBJ2-2; tentatively, D is TRBD1 (6 bases). The sequencing used PBMCs from blood, collected approximately 12 days after vaccination. The receptor was isolated from a man aged 45-65 years who received an inactivated influenza vaccine. The CDR3 coding sequence is TGTGCCACCAGTGAAGGACAGACGAACACCGGGGAGCTGTTTTTT. As protein: CATSEGQTNTGELFF.